The 26 T cell receptor beta chains reported below all come from one sample, sequenced in a study of cytomegalovirus exposure and HLA in healthy donors. Vbeta (60) and Jbeta (13) primers were used in the PCR. Clones were read by immunoSEQ multiplex PCR, and TCRdb kept only the in-frame ones, dropping some. The sample includes more than 85,000 clones, 80% to 90% of them seen just once. The sequenced sample was PBMCs. The receptor source for this set is a woman in her late teens or twenties in good health and CMV-seronegative.

The chain recombines TRBV29-1 with TRBJ2-7; the D is unclear. The germline V gene encodes CDR1 SQVTM and CDR2 ANQGSEA. The germline V and J ends were trimmed by 4 bases and 6 bases, with 13 bases remaining between them. This CDR3 has 12 amino acids. The CDR3 loop reads CSVGSLLGEQYF. The CDR3 coding sequence is TGCAGCGTTGGAAGCCTTCTTGGCGAGCAGTACTTC.

The chain carries TRBV4-3 and TRBJ1-2; TRBD1 agrees at 9 bases. Germline V gives CDR1 LGHNA, CDR2 YSLEER. Trimming removed 0 bases from V and 2 bases from J; junction bases left unmatched: 4. This CDR3 contains 16 residues. CDR3 in amino acids: CASSQDVGTGNYGYTF. In DNA, the CDR3 is TGCGCCAGCAGCCAAGATGTCGGGACAGGGAACTATGGCTACACCTTC.

The J gene is TRBJ1-2, the V gene TRBV9; 11 bases are a match to TRBD1. The V gene's germline CDR1 is SGDLS and CDR2 YYNGEE. The CDR3 totals 14 residues. V lost 4 bases, J lost 4 bases, and 3 bases stayed unmatched. CDR3: CASSRTGGGYGYTF. CDR3 nucleotide sequence: TGTGCCAGCAGCAGGACAGGGGGCGGCTATGGCTACACCTTC.

The table lists this clone with a few counts. J is TRBJ2-4 and V is TRBV11-2, with D perhaps TRBD2 (6 bases). CDR1 and CDR2 from the germline V gene are SGHAT and FQNNGV. The CDR3 has 14 residues. The V gene lost 4 bases and the J gene lost 16 bases, with 23 bases spanning the gap. DNA of the CDR3: TGTGCCAGCAGCTCAGGACCCCGTACGACTAGACTTTACTTC. Its translation: CASSSGPRTTRLYF.

A note on this clone: Sequence at one end of the junction differs from germline and may be a read error. This chain joins TRBV5-4 and TRBJ2-5; TRBD2 might be the D (5 bases). This CDR3 has 14 residues. The germline CDR1 and CDR2 sequences are SGHNT and YYREEE (reference sequence). The CDR3 DNA reads as TGTGCCAGCAGATTGGAGGCGGCCCAAGAGACCCAGTACTTC. Translating it yields CASRLEAAQETQYF.

This clone was picked up one time. This sequence joins TRBV11-2 and TRBJ1-1; 8 bases are shared with TRBD1. Germline V gives CDR1 SGHAT, CDR2 FQNNGV. With 1 base clipped from V and 3 bases from J, the junction kept 10 bases outside the gene matches. The CDR3 totals 17 residues. This CDR3 is CASSLVGDDRGYTEAFF. The CDR3 nucleotides read TGTGCCAGCAGCTTAGTAGGAGATGACAGGGGTTACACTGAAGCTTTCTTT.

The chain is built from TRBV6-5 and TRBJ2-7; perhaps TRBD2 as D (5 bases). Germline lookup yields CDR1 MNHEY and CDR2 SVGAGI. The CDR3 consists of 14 residues. V dropped 6 bases and J dropped 0 bases, with 12 bases sitting between them. The CDR3 nucleotides read TGTGCCAGCAGCCGGACGGGAAGCTCCTACGAGCAGTACTTC. Translated: CASSRTGSSYEQYF.

In this sample, this clone turned up once. The chain recombines TRBV2 with TRBJ2-3, with 10 bases fitting TRBD1. The V gene's germline CDR1 is SNHLY and CDR2 FYNNEI. V was pared by 4 bases and J by 1 base, with 2 bases of the junction left unmatched. This CDR3 contains 15 residues. The CDR3 reads CASSVDRGRTDTQYF. As DNA, the CDR3 is TGTGCCAGCAGTGTTGACAGGGGGCGCACAGATACGCAGTATTTT.

This clone was found once. The V call is TRBV6-4, the J call TRBJ2-3; 8 bases are a match to TRBD1. The CDR3 length is 15 residues. Per the germline V gene, CDR1 is MRHNA and CDR2 is SNTAGT. Trimming took 5 bases from V and 4 from J; bases not matched to a gene: 8. For the CDR3, the DNA is TGTGCCAGCAGTCCCTCAGGGGGCGCGGCAGATACGCAGTATTTT. This gives the protein CASSPSGGAADTQYF.

The chain joins TRBV18 to TRBJ2-7; 9 bases align to TRBD1. J was trimmed by 3 bases and V by 7 bases; bases with no gene match: 4. The CDR3 sequence is 13 residues long. Germline CDR1 is KGHSH and CDR2 is LQKENI. The DNA of the CDR3 is TGTGCCAGCTACCCGGGACAGGGCTACGAGCAGTACTTC. Its translation: CASYPGQGYEQYF.

The V gene is TRBV7-9, the J gene TRBJ1-3; D call uncertain. The germline V gene encodes CDR1 SEHNR and CDR2 FQNEAQ (reference sequence). V shed 1 base and J shed 2 bases, with 6 bases lying between them. The CDR3 length is 14 residues. CDR3: CASSLGDTGNTIYF. For the CDR3, the DNA is TGTGCCAGCAGCTTAGGAGATACTGGAAACACCATATATTTT.

V gene TRBV5-1 combines with J gene TRBJ2-7; 9 positions agree with TRBD1. Unmatched junction bases numbered 6, after V lost 1 base and J lost 4 bases. The V gene's germline CDR1 is SGHRS and CDR2 YFSETQ. This CDR3 region has 15 residues. In DNA, the CDR3 is TGCGCCAGCAGCTTGCGCGCGGGACAGGGATACGAGCAGTACTTC. This encodes CASSLRAGQGYEQYF.

CDR3 nucleotides: TGCGCCAGCAGCTTTCCGGGGGAGGGCTTCTATGGCTACACCTTC. It encodes CASSFPGEGFYGYTF. The rearrangement uses TRBV5-1 and TRBJ1-2; D perhaps matches TRBD1 (5 bases). The V gene's germline CDR1 is SGHRS and CDR2 YFSETQ. CDR3 length equals 15 residues. Trimming shortened V by 2 bases and J by 4 bases, and 15 bases separated the two germline ends.

The rearrangement links TRBV21-1 to TRBJ2-1; the tabulated D call, TRBD2, remains unverified against the DNA. TRBV21-1 represents a pseudogene. The CDR3 contains 15 residues. CDR3 sequence: CASGKRGSSYNEQFF. The CDR3 DNA sequence: TGTGCCAGCGGGAAGCGGGGAAGCTCCTACAATGAGCAGTTCTTC.

V is TRBV7-8 and J is TRBJ2-6; 10 bases are a match to TRBD2. J lost 0 bases, V lost 0 bases, and 11 bases had no gene match. Germline-derived CDR1 and CDR2 are SGHVS and FQNEAQ. The CDR3 spans 21 residues. CDR3 coding DNA: TGTGCCAGCAGCTTAGCGCGGGCTAGCGGGGGTTCCAGCTCTGGGGCCAACGTCCTGACTTTC. Protein sequence: CASSLARASGGSSSGANVLTF.

The chain recombines TRBV4-1 with TRBJ2-7, with 14 bases that match TRBD2. The CDR3 has 22 amino acids. Germline CDR1 MGHRA, CDR2 YSYEKL. V lost 3 bases to trimming and J lost 2 bases; unmatched junction nucleotides: 21. The CDR3 DNA reads TGCGCCAGCAGCCAGGGCCGACACGGCGTGGGACTAGCGGGAGTCGCGGCCTACGAGCAGTACTTC. Protein product: CASSQGRHGVGLAGVAAYEQYF.

Turning to this clone: A read error may account for a junction end that differs from germline. V usage is TRBV7-9 and J usage is TRBJ1-2; the D gene is possibly TRBD1 (5 bases). Germline lookup yields CDR1 SEHNR and CDR2 FQNEAQ (reference sequence). The CDR3 is made up of 16 amino acids. This CDR3 reads CSSSLARSGGNYGYTF. The CDR3 DNA reads as TGTTCCAGCAGCTTAGCTCGTTCGGGGGGGAACTATGGCTACACCTTC.

This chain uses TRBV19 with TRBJ2-3; 15 nucleotides align to TRBD2. Germline assignment: CDR1 LNHDA and CDR2 SQIVND (reference sequence). This CDR3 comprises 17 residues. J was trimmed by 4 bases and V by 5 bases; bases with no gene match: 7. CDR3 nucleotides: TGTGCCAGTAGTTGGACTAGCGGGGGGGCCCCGGCAGATACGCAGTATTTT. It is translated as CASSWTSGGAPADTQYF. The full variable domain, in which reference TRBV19 and TRBJ2-3 provide the parts outside the CDR3, is DGGITQSPKYLFRKEGQNVTLSCEQNLNHDAMYWYRQDPGQGLRLIYYSQIVNDFQKGDIAEGYSVSREKKESFPLTVTSAQKNPTAFYLCASSWTSGGAPADTQYFGPGTRLTVL.

The chain couples TRBV30 to TRBJ2-3; TRBD2 matches at 9 bases. J gave up 3 bases and V 4 bases, and 17 bases lay outside the gene matches. Germline CDR1 GTSNPN, CDR2 SVGIG (reference sequence). The length of the CDR3 is 18 residues. The CDR3 reads CAWTGTSGHMIRTDTQYF. The CDR3 DNA reads TGTGCCTGGACTGGTACTAGCGGGCATATGATAAGGACAGATACGCAGTATTTT. Looking up the rest from reference TRBV30 and TRBJ2-3 gives the full variable domain: SQTIHQWPATLVQPVGSPLSLECTVEGTSNPNLYWYRQAAGRGLQLLFYSVGIGQISSEVPQNLSASRPQDRQFILSSKKLLLSDSGFYLCAWTGTSGHMIRTDTQYFGPGTRLTVL.

This sequence joins TRBV4-2 and TRBJ1-3; 9 bases align to TRBD1. The V and J ends lost 2 bases and 6 bases, in that order; junction bases with no gene match: 8. The germline gives CDR1 LGHNA, CDR2 YNFKEQ. The CDR3 is 16 amino acids. DNA of the CDR3: TGTGCCAGCAGCCAACCTGACAGGGGGTTACTAAACACCATATATTTT. It specifies CASSQPDRGLLNTIYF.

CDR3 nucleotides: TGTGCCAGCAGTAGACTAGCGGGAGGCGGTACAGATACGCAGTATTTT. The encoded protein is CASSRLAGGGTDTQYF. This sequence joins TRBV2 and TRBJ2-3; 13 bases match TRBD2. Germline V gene data show CDR1 as SNHLY and CDR2 as FYNNEI. J gave up 3 bases and V 5 bases, and 5 bases lay outside the gene matches. This CDR3 comprises 16 residues.

The sample holds a few counts of this clone. This sequence joins TRBV4-1 and TRBJ2-7, with D uncertain. V was shortened by 0 bases and J by 6 bases, with 12 bases between the two germline ends. The CDR3 extends over 14 amino acids. The germline CDR1 and CDR2 sequences are MGHRA and YSYEKL. CDR3 protein: CASSQDSAPGEQYF. The CDR3 DNA is TGCGCCAGCAGCCAAGATTCGGCCCCGGGCGAGCAGTACTTC.

This chain joins TRBV19 and TRBJ1-5; D uncertain. The CDR3 is made up of 14 amino acids. Germline values: CDR1 LNHDA, CDR2 SQIVND (reference sequence). The germline V and J ends were trimmed by 1 base and 2 bases, with 6 bases remaining between them. CDR3 in DNA: TGTGCCAGTAGTATAGGCGTACGCAATCAGCCCCAGCATTTT. As protein: CASSIGVRNQPQHF.

The V call is TRBV28, the J call TRBJ1-2; TRBD1 agrees at 7 bases. Germline-derived CDR1 and CDR2 are MDHEN and SYDVKM. The J segment lost 5 bases and the V segment lost 5 bases, leaving 2 bases of the junction unmatched. The length of the CDR3 is 12 residues. The CDR3 is CASSRRGYGYTF. In DNA form, the CDR3 reads TGTGCCAGCAGTCGCAGGGGGTATGGCTACACCTTC.

This sequence joins TRBV28 and TRBJ1-5, with 8 bases lining up with TRBD1. The CDR3 has 16 residues. Trimming cost V 3 bases and J 4 bases; bases outside gene matches: 8. CDR1 is MDHEN, CDR2 SYDVKM, per germline. DNA for the CDR3: TGTGCCAGCAGTTTCTCCGGACAGGGCCGAAATCAGCCCCAGCATTTT. It encodes CASSFSGQGRNQPQHF.

The chain combines TRBV7-9 with TRBJ2-5; TRBD2 matches at 11 bases. Germline V CDR1 and CDR2: SEHNR, FQNEAQ (reference sequence). J gave up 2 bases and V 5 bases, and 10 bases lay outside the gene matches. The CDR3 extends over 17 amino acids. Written as DNA, the CDR3 is TGTGCCAGCAGCCGAGGGCTAGCGGGAGGCAAACAAGAGACCCAGTACTTC. Amino acids: CASSRGLAGGKQETQYF.